The 15 T cell receptor beta chains in this list originate from one sample, sequenced in a study of vaccination effects on CD4 cells after COVID-19. The antigens of these receptors remain unknown. The data were produced by immunoSEQ multiplex PCR, yet TCRdb's version contains in-frame clones alone and is incomplete. The sample records about 68,000 clones, 80% being singletons. The ViraFEST assay expanded antigen-specific CD4+ T cells with viral peptide pools before sequencing. A 10-day culture period preceded the isolation of CD4+ T cells. Nucleocapsid antibody tests were negative, and the vaccine recipients had no prior SARS-CoV-2 infection. The material was CD4+ T cells from PBMCs cultured with SARS-CoV-2 spike peptides, obtained before COVID-19 vaccination. These receptors were obtained from a human donor who received a COVID-19 vaccine.

The V call is TRBV29-1, the J call TRBJ1-2; D might be TRBD1 (6 bases). Germline CDR1 reads SQVTM; CDR2 reads ANQGSEA. The CDR3 runs 15 residues. V lost 3 bases to trimming and J lost 3 bases, with 17 bases between them. The CDR3 is CSVEAVQGNDYGYTF. CDR3 in DNA: TGCAGCGTTGAGGCCGTCCAGGGGAACGACTATGGCTACACCTTC.

The gene calls are TRBV5-5 and TRBJ2-5; unclear D gene. The CDR3 has 14 amino acids. The germline V gene has CDR1 SGHKS and CDR2 YYEKEE (reference sequence). V shed 0 bases and J shed 1 base, with 7 bases lying between them. The CDR3 nucleotides read TGTGCCAGCAGCTTGGAGTGGGTCCAAGAGACCCAGTACTTC. Translation gives CASSLEWVQETQYF.

The chain is built from TRBV18 and TRBJ2-1, with 8 bases identical to TRBD1. Germline CDR1 KGHSH, CDR2 LQKENI. V lost 4 bases to trimming and J lost 4 bases; unmatched junction nucleotides: 3. The CDR3 has 14 residues. The CDR3 region is CASSQQGVYNEQFF. CDR3 DNA sequence: TGTGCCAGCTCACAACAGGGGGTTTACAATGAGCAGTTCTTC.

This chain links TRBV2 with TRBJ2-7; tentatively, D is TRBD2 (6 bases). CDR3 length: 12 amino acids. Germline CDR1 reads SNHLY; CDR2 reads FYNNEI. V was trimmed by 5 bases and J by 9 bases, leaving 14 bases between them. CDR3 amino acids: CASSLAPGRQYV. CDR3 nucleotides: TGTGCCAGCAGTTTAGCCCCCGGGAGGCAGTACGTC.

The rearrangement uses TRBV9 and TRBJ2-5, with D perhaps TRBD1 or TRBD2 (6 bases each). CDR1 is SGDLS and CDR2 is YYNGEE in the germline V gene. V shed 2 bases and J shed 3 bases, with 14 bases lying between them. The CDR3 length is 15 residues. The CDR3 region has the DNA TGTGCCAGCAGCGTGGGGGCTAGCGTTGAAGAGACCCAGTACTTC. Amino acids: CASSVGASVEETQYF. Complete variable domain (other parts from reference TRBV9 and TRBJ2-5): DSGVTQTPKHLITATGQRVTLRCSPRSGDLSVYWYQQSLDQGLQFLIQYYNGEERAKGNILERFSAQQFPDLHSELNLSSLELGDSALYFCASSVGASVEETQYFGPGTRLLVL.

CDR3 protein: CASSRQQGLQYEQYV. Here the CDR3 DNA reads TGTGCCAGCAGCCGCCAACAGGGGCTACAATACGAGCAGTACGTC. The chain links TRBV7-8 to TRBJ2-7, with 7 bases identical to TRBD1. CDR1 is SGHVS, CDR2 FQNEAQ, per germline. CDR3 length: 15 residues. The junction had 11 bases not matched to a gene; V was cut back by 5 bases and J by 4 bases.

The chain joins TRBV3-1 (or the pseudogene TRBV3-2) to TRBJ2-1; D is uncertain. The CDR3 sequence is 12 residues long. Germline V CDR1 and CDR2: LGHDT, YNNKEL (reference sequence). V gave up 8 bases and J gave up 2 bases, with 7 bases separating them. The CDR3 reads CASGSAYNEQFF. For the CDR3, the DNA is TGTGCCAGCGGTTCGGCCTACAATGAGCAGTTCTTC.

V usage is TRBV29-1 and J usage is TRBJ1-2, with 7 bases fitting TRBD1. V dropped 4 bases and J dropped 0; count of bases not matched to a gene: 5. The CDR3 sequence is 14 residues long. The V gene's germline CDR1 is SQVTM and CDR2 ANQGSEA. The CDR3 DNA follows: TGCAGCGTTGCCGGGACAGCAACTAACTATGGCTACACCTTC. It is translated as CSVAGTATNYGYTF. The whole variable domain, remainder taken from reference TRBV29-1 and TRBJ1-2, is SAVISQKPSRDICQRGTSLTIQCQVDSQVTMMFWYRQQPGQSLTLIATANQGSEATYESGFVIDKFPISRPNLTFSTLTVSNMSPEDSSIYLCSVAGTATNYGYTFGSGTRLTVV.

The rearrangement joins TRBV28 to TRBJ1-1; a possible D gene is TRBD1 (6 bases). The CDR3 has 16 amino acids. V dropped 4 bases and J dropped 3 bases, with 18 bases sitting between them. Germline V gene lookup returns CDR1 MDHEN and CDR2 SYDVKM. This CDR3 reads CASSSLSRGLDTEAFF. The CDR3 coding sequence is TGTGCCAGCAGTTCCCTCTCCCGGGGGCTCGACACTGAAGCTTTCTTT.

The chain recombines TRBV18 with TRBJ2-5; 8 bases fit TRBD1. The trim removed 2 bases at V and 4 bases at J, leaving 3 bases unmatched. The CDR3 is 14 amino acids. Germline V gives CDR1 KGHSH, CDR2 LQKENI. The CDR3 DNA sequence: TGTGCCAGCTCACCATCGGGACAGGCAGAGACCCAGTACTTC. Encoded protein: CASSPSGQAETQYF.

Details on this clone: Other DNA sequences in the sample encode the same CDR3. The J gene is TRBJ1-5, the V gene TRBV5-1; weak D call: TRBD1 (6 bases). The CDR3 totals 16 residues. Germline loops: CDR1 SGHRS, CDR2 YFSETQ. Deletions cut 0 bases from V and 8 bases from J, with 18 bases between. CDR3 DNA sequence: TGCGCCAGCAGCTTGGAAGGGACATCCCAAGGAGAGCCCCAGCATTTT. This gives the protein CASSLEGTSQGEPQHF. Complete variable domain (other parts from reference TRBV5-1 and TRBJ1-5): KAGVTQTPRYLIKTRGQQVTLSCSPISGHRSVSWYQQTPGQGLQFLFEYFSETQRNKGNFPGRFSGRQFSNSRSEMNVSTLELGDSALYLCASSLEGTSQGEPQHFGDGTRLSIL.

The chain carries TRBV5-5 and TRBJ2-3; D remains ambiguous. This CDR3 is 13 amino acids long. V was clipped by 6 bases and J by 2 bases, with 10 bases between them. Germline CDR1 and CDR2: SGHKS and YYEKEE (reference sequence). The CDR3 reads CASTGTYTDTQYF. DNA for the CDR3: TGTGCCAGCACAGGAACCTACACAGATACGCAGTATTTT.

This sequence joins TRBV5-1 and TRBJ1-3; possibly TRBD1 for D (6 bases). Germline V gives CDR1 SGHRS, CDR2 YFSETQ. The CDR3 runs to 17 residues. Deletions cut 2 bases from V and 1 base from J, with 16 bases between. The CDR3 DNA reads TGCGCCAGCAGCTTATCACTACAGGGTGGGTCTGGAAACACCATATATTTT. Translating it yields CASSLSLQGGSGNTIYF. Complete variable domain (other parts from reference TRBV5-1 and TRBJ1-3): KAGVTQTPRYLIKTRGQQVTLSCSPISGHRSVSWYQQTPGQGLQFLFEYFSETQRNKGNFPGRFSGRQFSNSRSEMNVSTLELGDSALYLCASSLSLQGGSGNTIYFGEGSWLTVV.

This chain connects TRBV5-6 to TRBJ2-1, with D unresolved. Germline V CDR1 and CDR2: SGHDT, YYEEEE. The CDR3 is made up of 12 amino acids. Trimming took 2 bases from V and 7 from J, leaving 7 bases between them. CDR3 loop: CASSFGKNEQFF. CDR3 nucleotides: TGTGCCAGCAGCTTCGGAAAAAATGAGCAGTTCTTC.

This chain links TRBV6-5 with TRBJ1-1; D unresolved. The ends were cut back, 2 bases at V and 0 bases at J, with 13 bases in the middle. The CDR3 spans 16 residues. Germline values: CDR1 MNHEY, CDR2 SVGAGI. The CDR3 DNA is TGTGCCAGCAGTTACAGGGTGGAGGGATTGAACACTGAAGCTTTCTTT. This gives the protein CASSYRVEGLNTEAFF.